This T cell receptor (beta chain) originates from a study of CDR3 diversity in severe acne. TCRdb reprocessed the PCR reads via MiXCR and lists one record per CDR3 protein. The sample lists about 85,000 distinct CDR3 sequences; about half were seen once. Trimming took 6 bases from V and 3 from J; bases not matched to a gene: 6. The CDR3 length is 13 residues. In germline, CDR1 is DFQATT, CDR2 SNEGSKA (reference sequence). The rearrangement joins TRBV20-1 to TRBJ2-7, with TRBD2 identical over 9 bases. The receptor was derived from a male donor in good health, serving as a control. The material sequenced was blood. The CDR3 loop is CSAEAGGGYEQYF. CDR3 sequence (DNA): TGCAGTGCCGAAGCGGGGGGAGGCTACGAGCAGTACTTC.